One and the same sample provided the 7 T cell receptor beta chains below, sequenced in a study of blood T cell repertoires in COVID-19. Repertoires were generated with immunoSEQ multiplex PCR, while TCRdb's copy carries only in-frame clones and drops some. The profile shows fewer than 200,000 clones, roughly 79% of them singletons. Sequenced material: peripheral blood. Receptors were obtained from a woman in her 40s with COVID-19, enrolled during active disease.

This clone was detected once. This rearrangement joins TRBV3-1 (or the pseudogene TRBV3-2) to TRBJ1-3; possibly TRBD1 for D (5 bases). Germline V gene lookup returns CDR1 LGHDT and CDR2 YNNKEL (reference sequence). Trimming shortened V by 7 bases and J by 7 bases, and 11 bases separated the two germline ends. This CDR3 spans 12 amino acids. CDR3 in amino acids: CASKPGGNTIYF. In DNA, the CDR3 is TGTGCCAGCAAACCGGGGGGGAACACCATATATTTT.

This chain links TRBV4-1 with TRBJ1-4; D remains ambiguous. The germline V gene encodes CDR1 MGHRA and CDR2 YSYEKL. Trimming took off 4 bases at V and 14 bases at J, with 14 bases between the two ends. This CDR3 has 12 residues. The CDR3 protein is CASSPSPALLFF. DNA for the CDR3: TGCGCCAGCAGCCCTAGTCCGGCCTTGCTGTTTTTT.

This clone was picked up a small number of times. The V gene is TRBV2, the J gene TRBJ2-7; D is uncertain. The CDR3 runs to 15 residues. Trimming pared 6 bases from V and 0 bases from J, leaving 15 bases between. CDR1 and CDR2 from the germline V gene are SNHLY and FYNNEI. The DNA of the CDR3 is TGTGCCAGCAGGTTGTCGCCCACCAGCTCCTACGAGCAGTACTTC. It yields the protein CASRLSPTSSYEQYF. The whole variable domain, remainder taken from reference TRBV2 and TRBJ2-7, is EPEVTQTPSHQVTQMGQEVILRCVPISNHLYFYWYRQILGQKVEFLVSFYNNEISEKSEIFDDQFSVERPDGSNFTLKIRSTKLEDSAMYFCASRLSPTSSYEQYFGPGTRLTVT.

This clone was detected only once. V is TRBV5-1 and J is TRBJ2-2, with D perhaps matching TRBD2 (5 bases). Trimming stripped 1 base from V and 6 bases from J, with 16 bases between. This CDR3 comprises 16 residues. Germline lookup yields CDR1 SGHRS and CDR2 YFSETQ. DNA for the CDR3: TGCGCCAGCAGCTTGCACGGGGTCTCTAACTCCGGGGAGCTGTTTTTT. This codes for CASSLHGVSNSGELFF.

This chain connects TRBV19 to TRBJ2-1; 8 bases are shared with TRBD2. The CDR3 is 15 residues long. Germline values: CDR1 LNHDA, CDR2 SQIVND (reference sequence). V gave up 3 bases and J gave up 8 bases; unmatched junction bases: 9. The CDR3: CASSIGGTRRHEQFF. The CDR3 DNA follows: TGTGCCAGTAGTATCGGGGGGACTAGGAGGCATGAGCAGTTCTTC.

This sequence joins TRBV5-4 and TRBJ1-2; D is unclear. The germline V and J ends were trimmed by 2 bases and 2 bases, with 7 bases remaining between them. The CDR3 is 13 residues long. Germline V CDR1 and CDR2: SGHNT, YYREEE (reference sequence). CDR3 nucleotide sequence: TGTGCCAGCAGCTTCCCCCCGAACTATGGCTACACCTTC. Protein: CASSFPPNYGYTF.

V usage is TRBV5-5 and J usage is TRBJ1-2; possibly TRBD1 for D (6 bases). CDR3 size: 18 residues. The V gene's germline CDR1 is SGHKS and CDR2 YYEKEE (reference sequence). V was cut by 1 base and J by 6 bases, with 25 bases left in between. The CDR3 protein is CASSLKWWDTSSRDGYTF. In nucleotides, the CDR3 is TGTGCCAGCAGCTTGAAGTGGTGGGACACCTCCTCGAGGGATGGCTACACCTTC.